A selection of T cell receptor beta chains follows, all from one sample in a study of blood T cell repertoires in COVID-19. Profiling relied on immunoSEQ multiplex PCR, and the TCRdb table lists in-frame clones only, not all of them. The table lists under 200,000 clones, around 83% of them singletons. The sample taken for sequencing was PBMCs or T cells enriched from blood (not recorded which). All receptors derive from a woman between 25 and 40 years old who had been exposed to COVID-19. The CDR3 runs from the conserved cysteine through the conserved F or W. The order of the fields is V gene, clone size, D gene, J gene, CDR3 length, CDR3 DNA, CDR3 protein. D genes are given only for firm matches. The size of a clone is reported for some rows only, either as once, few or many, or as a class for expanded clones.

v_call: TRBV3-1/TRBV3-2; clone_size: few; d_call: .; j_call: TRBJ1-1; cdr3_length: 14; cdr3_nt: TGTGCCAGCAGCACCTCAGGTGGGAACACTGAAGCTTTCTTT; cdr3_aa: CASSTSGGNTEAFF
v_call: TRBV6-2/TRBV6-3; clone_size: .; d_call: .; j_call: TRBJ2-7; cdr3_length: 17; cdr3_nt: TGTGCCAGCAGTTACTCTTGGATCCACGACAGGTCCTACGAGCAGTACTTC; cdr3_aa: CASSYSWIHDRSYEQYF
v_call: TRBV5-1; clone_size: once; d_call: .; j_call: TRBJ2-2; cdr3_length: 15; cdr3_nt: TGCGCCAGCAGCTTGGGCCAGGGGAACACCGGGGAGCTGTTTTTT; cdr3_aa: CASSLGQGNTGELFF
v_call: TRBV18; clone_size: few; d_call: TRBD1; j_call: TRBJ2-2; cdr3_length: 18; cdr3_nt: TGTGCCAGCTCACCACCGATAAGACAGGGCCCGGGCACCGGGGAGCTGTTTTTT; cdr3_aa: CASSPPIRQGPGTGELFF
v_call: TRBV24-1; clone_size: .; d_call: .; j_call: TRBJ2-5; cdr3_length: 16; cdr3_nt: TGTGCCACCAGTGAGCGCGGGGACAGCGGTCAACAGACCCAGTACTTC; cdr3_aa: CATSERGDSGQQTQYF
v_call: TRBV4-1; clone_size: .; d_call: TRBD1; j_call: TRBJ1-5; cdr3_length: 14; cdr3_nt: TGCGCCAGCAGCCAAGAATATGGACAGGGCCTCCAGCATTTT; cdr3_aa: CASSQEYGQGLQHF
v_call: TRBV5-1; clone_size: .; d_call: TRBD2; j_call: TRBJ2-3; cdr3_length: 15; cdr3_nt: TGCGCCAGCAGGCCTCGGGGGGGGGACACAGATACGCAGTATTTT; cdr3_aa: CASRPRGGDTDTQYF
v_call: TRBV7-2; clone_size: once; d_call: .; j_call: TRBJ2-1; cdr3_length: 11; cdr3_nt: TGTGCCAGCAGCTCAGGACTCGCGCAGTTCTTC; cdr3_aa: CASSSGLAQFF
v_call: TRBV27; clone_size: few; d_call: TRBD1; j_call: TRBJ1-6; cdr3_length: 14; cdr3_nt: TGTGCCAGCTCTCCCGGGACAGGGCATTCACCCCTCCACTTT; cdr3_aa: CASSPGTGHSPLHF
v_call: TRBV6-1; clone_size: few; d_call: TRBD1; j_call: TRBJ1-5; cdr3_length: 16; cdr3_nt: TGTGCCAGCAGTGAAGGGACAGGGGTAGGAAGCCAGCCCCAGCATTTT; cdr3_aa: CASSEGTGVGSQPQHF
v_call: TRBV3-1/TRBV3-2; clone_size: .; d_call: .; j_call: TRBJ1-6; cdr3_length: 15; cdr3_nt: TGTGCCAGCAGCCAAGATGCGGGGAATAATTCACCCCTCCACTTT; cdr3_aa: CASSQDAGNNSPLHF
v_call: TRBV7-9; clone_size: .; d_call: .; j_call: TRBJ1-4; cdr3_length: 14; cdr3_nt: TGTGCCAGCAGCTTAAAGACAGTTAATGAAAAACTGTTTTTT; cdr3_aa: CASSLKTVNEKLFF
v_call: TRBV6-1; clone_size: few; d_call: TRBD1; j_call: TRBJ1-5; cdr3_length: 17; cdr3_nt: TGTGCCAGCAGTAAAGTTGGACAGGGCTCAGACAATCAGCCCCAGCATTTT; cdr3_aa: CASSKVGQGSDNQPQHF
v_call: TRBV11-2; clone_size: .; d_call: .; j_call: TRBJ1-5; cdr3_length: 12; cdr3_nt: TGTGCCAGCAGCCACAGAAACCAGCCCCAGCATTTT; cdr3_aa: CASSHRNQPQHF
v_call: TRBV29-1; clone_size: .; d_call: TRBD1; j_call: TRBJ1-1; cdr3_length: 14; cdr3_nt: TGCAGCGTTGACCGGTCGGGCCTAGGACAGGGCGCTTTCTTT; cdr3_aa: CSVDRSGLGQGAFF
v_call: TRBV13; clone_size: .; d_call: .; j_call: TRBJ1-1; cdr3_length: 14; cdr3_nt: TGTGCCAGCAGCTTAGTTAGTGGGAACACTGAAGCTTTCTTT; cdr3_aa: CASSLVSGNTEAFF
v_call: TRBV18; clone_size: .; d_call: TRBD1; j_call: TRBJ1-2; cdr3_length: 19; cdr3_nt: TGTGCCAGCTCACCACGAGAAAACTGGGACAGGGGAAGTAACTATGGCTACACCTTC; cdr3_aa: CASSPRENWDRGSNYGYTF
v_call: TRBV6-2/TRBV6-3; clone_size: few; d_call: .; j_call: TRBJ2-1; cdr3_length: 16; cdr3_nt: TGTGCCAGCAGTTACAGCGGGCAGGGAGTCTACAATGAGCAGTTCTTC; cdr3_aa: CASSYSGQGVYNEQFF
v_call: TRBV20-1; clone_size: .; d_call: .; j_call: TRBJ2-3; cdr3_length: 11; cdr3_nt: TGCAGTGCTAGGTTCGCGGATACGCAGTATTTT; cdr3_aa: CSARFADTQYF
v_call: TRBV30; clone_size: few; d_call: .; j_call: TRBJ1-1; cdr3_length: 12; cdr3_nt: TGTGCCTGGAGTGTACAGGGTTGGGAAGCTTTCTTT; cdr3_aa: CAWSVQGWEAFF
v_call: TRBV6-5; clone_size: .; d_call: .; j_call: TRBJ2-2; cdr3_length: 11; cdr3_nt: TGTGCCAGCAGTCGACAGGGGGAGCTGTTTTTT; cdr3_aa: CASSRQGELFF
v_call: TRBV7-6; clone_size: .; d_call: .; j_call: TRBJ2-5; cdr3_length: 15; cdr3_nt: TGTGCCAGCAGCTCAAGCCCCGTCAGGGAAGAGACCCAGTACTTC; cdr3_aa: CASSSSPVREETQYF
v_call: TRBV5-1; clone_size: .; d_call: TRBD1; j_call: TRBJ1-2; cdr3_length: 14; cdr3_nt: TGCGCCAGCAGCCCCCCAGGGGACAGCTATGGCTACACCTTC; cdr3_aa: CASSPPGDSYGYTF
v_call: TRBV7-6; clone_size: .; d_call: .; j_call: TRBJ2-2; cdr3_length: 15; cdr3_nt: TGTGCCAGCAGCTTGGGTTCAGGGTCTCCCGGGGAGCTGTTTTTT; cdr3_aa: CASSLGSGSPGELFF
v_call: TRBV13; clone_size: .; d_call: TRBD1; j_call: TRBJ1-2; cdr3_length: 13; cdr3_nt: TGTGCCAGCAGCCGGACAGGCCGCGGTCTGCGCACCTTC; cdr3_aa: CASSRTGRGLRTF
v_call: TRBV4-1; clone_size: .; d_call: TRBD1; j_call: TRBJ1-4; cdr3_length: 17; cdr3_nt: TGCGCCAGCAGCCAAATCGTTGCGACAGGGAGTAATGAAAAACTGTTTTTT; cdr3_aa: CASSQIVATGSNEKLFF
v_call: TRBV29-1; clone_size: .; d_call: .; j_call: TRBJ1-2; cdr3_length: 15; cdr3_nt: TGCAGCACCCTGAATGGGCAGGGTTCTAACTATGGCTACACCTTC; cdr3_aa: CSTLNGQGSNYGYTF
v_call: TRBV11-2; clone_size: .; d_call: TRBD1; j_call: TRBJ1-2; cdr3_length: 14; cdr3_nt: TGTGCCAGCAGCTCCCGGGACAGGGGTTATGGCTACACCTTC; cdr3_aa: CASSSRDRGYGYTF
v_call: TRBV4-1; clone_size: .; d_call: TRBD2; j_call: TRBJ2-2; cdr3_length: 18; cdr3_nt: TGCGCCAGCAGAAAGACGGGAGCGGGGAGCTCGAACACCGGGGAGCTGTTTTTT; cdr3_aa: CASRKTGAGSSNTGELFF
v_call: TRBV30; clone_size: few; d_call: .; j_call: TRBJ1-5; cdr3_length: 12; cdr3_nt: TGTGCCTGGAACCAGGGAAATCAGCCCCAGCATTTT; cdr3_aa: CAWNQGNQPQHF
v_call: TRBV9; clone_size: .; d_call: .; j_call: TRBJ2-2; cdr3_length: 16; cdr3_nt: TGTGCCAGCAGCGTAGGTTCCCACGGGGGCACCGGGGAGCTGTTTTTT; cdr3_aa: CASSVGSHGGTGELFF
v_call: TRBV5-4; clone_size: few; d_call: .; j_call: TRBJ1-2; cdr3_length: 15; cdr3_nt: TGTGCCAGCAGCAACAGAGGCGCAAGGGGCTATGGCTACACCTTC; cdr3_aa: CASSNRGARGYGYTF
v_call: TRBV12-3/TRBV12-4; clone_size: .; d_call: TRBD2; j_call: TRBJ2-1; cdr3_length: 13; cdr3_nt: TGTGCCAGTCGGGGGGTGTCGTACAATGAGCAGTTCTTC; cdr3_aa: CASRGVSYNEQFF
v_call: TRBV6-5; clone_size: .; d_call: TRBD1; j_call: TRBJ1-1; cdr3_length: 14; cdr3_nt: TGTGCCAGCGGAAAGGACAGGGTGGGAACTGAAGCTTTCTTT; cdr3_aa: CASGKDRVGTEAFF
v_call: TRBV27; clone_size: .; d_call: TRBD1; j_call: TRBJ1-1; cdr3_length: 19; cdr3_nt: TGTGCCAGCAGTTTACTCTCGGACAGGGGGCGCGGCGGGGACACTGAAGCTTTCTTT; cdr3_aa: CASSLLSDRGRGGDTEAFF
v_call: TRBV7-3; clone_size: .; d_call: TRBD2; j_call: TRBJ2-1; cdr3_length: 15; cdr3_nt: TGTGCCAGCAGCTTACTCGCGGGGGGTGTTAATGAGCAGTTCTTC; cdr3_aa: CASSLLAGGVNEQFF
v_call: TRBV5-8; clone_size: .; d_call: .; j_call: TRBJ1-1; cdr3_length: 14; cdr3_nt: TGTGCCAGCAGCTTGGGGGCTTTCCCCTCTGAAGCTTTCTTT; cdr3_aa: CASSLGAFPSEAFF
v_call: TRBV4-1; clone_size: .; d_call: TRBD2; j_call: TRBJ2-7; cdr3_length: 15; cdr3_nt: TGCGCCAGCAGCCAAGATGGGACTAGCGGCGACGAGCAGTACTTC; cdr3_aa: CASSQDGTSGDEQYF
v_call: TRBV24-1; clone_size: .; d_call: TRBD2; j_call: TRBJ2-3; cdr3_length: 16; cdr3_nt: TGTGCCACCAGTGACGTTACTAGCGGTGACACAGATACGCAGTATTTT; cdr3_aa: CATSDVTSGDTDTQYF
v_call: TRBV24-1; clone_size: .; d_call: .; j_call: TRBJ1-2; cdr3_length: 14; cdr3_nt: TGTGCCACCAGTGACACGACAGTAATCTATGGCTACACCTTC; cdr3_aa: CATSDTTVIYGYTF
v_call: TRBV4-3; clone_size: .; d_call: TRBD1; j_call: TRBJ1-6; cdr3_length: 15; cdr3_nt: TGCGCCAGCAGCCAACAGACAGGGTTAGACTCACCCCTCCACTTT; cdr3_aa: CASSQQTGLDSPLHF
v_call: TRBV25-1; clone_size: few; d_call: .; j_call: TRBJ1-2; cdr3_length: 13; cdr3_nt: TGTGCCAGCAGTGTACACAGGGACTATGGCTACACCTTC; cdr3_aa: CASSVHRDYGYTF
v_call: TRBV19; clone_size: .; d_call: TRBD2; j_call: TRBJ2-2; cdr3_length: 17; cdr3_nt: TGTGCCAGTAGTGGGACTAGCGGGGGGTCGGGAACCGGGGAGCTGTTTTTT; cdr3_aa: CASSGTSGGSGTGELFF
v_call: TRBV7-2; clone_size: .; d_call: .; j_call: TRBJ1-1; cdr3_length: 13; cdr3_nt: TGTGCCAGCATCGGACAGAAGAACACTGAAGCTTTCTTT; cdr3_aa: CASIGQKNTEAFF
v_call: TRBV5-1; clone_size: .; d_call: .; j_call: TRBJ1-1; cdr3_length: 13; cdr3_nt: TGCGCCAGCAGCGGGGCGCAGGGAACTGAAGCTTTCTTT; cdr3_aa: CASSGAQGTEAFF
v_call: TRBV7-6; clone_size: .; d_call: .; j_call: TRBJ1-2; cdr3_length: 14; cdr3_nt: TGTGCCAGCAGCTTAGTGCCACGGGATGGTGGCTACACCTTC; cdr3_aa: CASSLVPRDGGYTF
v_call: TRBV29-1; clone_size: .; d_call: .; j_call: TRBJ1-2; cdr3_length: 13; cdr3_nt: TGCAGCGCCGTTTATAGCAGGGGAGATGGCTACACCTTC; cdr3_aa: CSAVYSRGDGYTF